This T cell receptor beta chain was sequenced in a study of long-term antiretroviral therapy in people with HIV. Each donor provided at least one pre-ART PBMC sample and at least two post-ART PBMC samples. Study-level results: Among HIV repertoires, CDR3 length ranges were narrower than those of controls. The study collected blood between about 2003 and 2017, possibly under older ART regimens. Pre-ART clonal expansions dominated every time point's repertoire.

The immunoSEQ assay was v3.0, run at survey level. Repertoires were generated with immunoSEQ multiplex PCR, while TCRdb's copy carries only in-frame clones and drops some. The repertoire holds 20,000 to 25,000 clones, with about four fifths as singletons. Trimming removed 2 bases from V and 0 bases from J, with 17 bases in between. This CDR3 is built from 18 residues. Germline assignment: CDR1 KGHSH and CDR2 LQKENI. On this clone itself: Its matching antigen is unknown.

The sample in question was unsorted PBMCs, obtained 0.4 years after starting antiretroviral therapy. The sequence derives from a man in his forties or fifties with HIV. The genes are TRBV18 and TRBJ2-4; no firm D call. CDR3 in DNA: TGTGCCAGCTCACCATATTCCATCTCCGGGCTAGCCAAAAACATTCAGTACTTC. The encoded protein is CASSPYSISGLAKNIQYF.